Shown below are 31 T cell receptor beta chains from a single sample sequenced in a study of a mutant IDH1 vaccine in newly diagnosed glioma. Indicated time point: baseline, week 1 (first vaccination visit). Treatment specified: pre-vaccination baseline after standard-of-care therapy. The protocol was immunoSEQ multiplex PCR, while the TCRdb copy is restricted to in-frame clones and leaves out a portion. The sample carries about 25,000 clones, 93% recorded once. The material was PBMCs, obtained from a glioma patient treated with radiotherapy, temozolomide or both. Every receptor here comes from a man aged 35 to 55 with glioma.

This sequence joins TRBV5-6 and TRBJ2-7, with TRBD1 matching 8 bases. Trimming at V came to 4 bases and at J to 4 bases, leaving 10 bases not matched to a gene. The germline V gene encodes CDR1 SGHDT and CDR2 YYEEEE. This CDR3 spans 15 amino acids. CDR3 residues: CASSPNGQGSYEQYF. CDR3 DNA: TGTGCCAGCAGCCCGAACGGACAGGGCTCATACGAGCAGTACTTC.

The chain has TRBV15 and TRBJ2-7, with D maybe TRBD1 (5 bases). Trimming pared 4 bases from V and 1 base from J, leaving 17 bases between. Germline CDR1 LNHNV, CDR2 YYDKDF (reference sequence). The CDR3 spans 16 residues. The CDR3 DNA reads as TGTGCCACCAGCATGACTCTCGGGCAGGGATCCTACGAGCAGTACTTC. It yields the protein CATSMTLGQGSYEQYF.

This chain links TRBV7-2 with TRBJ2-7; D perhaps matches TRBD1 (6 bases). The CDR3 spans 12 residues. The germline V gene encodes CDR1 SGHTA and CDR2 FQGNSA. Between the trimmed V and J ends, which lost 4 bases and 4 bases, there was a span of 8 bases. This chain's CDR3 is CASSYDRYEQYF. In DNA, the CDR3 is TGTGCCAGCAGCTACGACAGGTACGAGCAGTACTTC.

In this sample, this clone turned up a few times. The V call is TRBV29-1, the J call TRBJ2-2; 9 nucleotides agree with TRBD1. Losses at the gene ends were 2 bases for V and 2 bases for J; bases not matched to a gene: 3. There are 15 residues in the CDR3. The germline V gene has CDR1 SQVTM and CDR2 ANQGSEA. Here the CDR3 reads CSVEWDRANTGELFF. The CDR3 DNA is TGCAGCGTTGAATGGGACAGGGCAAACACCGGGGAGCTGTTTTTT.

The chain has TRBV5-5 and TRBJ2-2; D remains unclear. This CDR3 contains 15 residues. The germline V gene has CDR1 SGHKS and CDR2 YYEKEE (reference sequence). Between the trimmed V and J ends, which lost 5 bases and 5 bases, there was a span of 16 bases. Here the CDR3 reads CASRVVQLNTGELFF. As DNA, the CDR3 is TGTGCCAGCAGAGTCGTACAGCTTAATACCGGGGAGCTGTTTTTT.

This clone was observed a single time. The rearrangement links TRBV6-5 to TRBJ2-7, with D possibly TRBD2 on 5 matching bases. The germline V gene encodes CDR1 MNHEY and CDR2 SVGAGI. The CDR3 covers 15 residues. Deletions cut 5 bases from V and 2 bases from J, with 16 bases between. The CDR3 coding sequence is TGTGCCAGCAGTGACTACACGACGGAACCCTACGAGCAGTACTTC. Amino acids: CASSDYTTEPYEQYF.

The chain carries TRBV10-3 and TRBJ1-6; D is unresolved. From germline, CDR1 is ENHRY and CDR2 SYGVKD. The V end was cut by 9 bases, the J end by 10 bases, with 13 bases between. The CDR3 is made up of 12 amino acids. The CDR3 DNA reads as TGTGCCATAAGGACCGGACGATCACCCCTCCACTTT. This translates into CAIRTGRSPLHF.

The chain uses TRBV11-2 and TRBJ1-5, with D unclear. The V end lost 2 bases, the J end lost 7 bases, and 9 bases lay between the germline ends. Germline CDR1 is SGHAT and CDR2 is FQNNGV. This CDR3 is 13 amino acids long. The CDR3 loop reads CASSLTGGQPQHF. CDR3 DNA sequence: TGTGCCAGCAGCTTAACGGGTGGCCAGCCCCAGCATTTT.

The CDR3 nucleotides are TGCGCCAGCAGCTTGAATCCAGGGGAAGATACGCAGTATTTT. Amino acids: CASSLNPGEDTQYF. The chain combines TRBV5-1 with TRBJ2-3, with D possibly being TRBD1 (6 bases). V was pared by 1 base and J by 5 bases, with 11 bases between. The germline V gene encodes CDR1 SGHRS and CDR2 YFSETQ. CDR3 length: 14 amino acids.

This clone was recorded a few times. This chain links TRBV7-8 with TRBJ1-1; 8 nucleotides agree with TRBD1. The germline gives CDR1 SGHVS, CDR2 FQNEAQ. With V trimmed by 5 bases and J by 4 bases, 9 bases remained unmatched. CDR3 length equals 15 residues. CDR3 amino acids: CASSPRQGPSTEAFF. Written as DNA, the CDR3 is TGTGCCAGCAGCCCAAGACAGGGGCCGAGCACTGAAGCTTTCTTT. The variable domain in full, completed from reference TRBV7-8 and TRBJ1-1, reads GAGVSQSPRYKVAKRGQDVALRCDPISGHVSLFWYQQALGQGPEFLTYFQNEAQLDKSGLPSDRFFAERPEGSVSTLKIQRTQQEDSAVYLCASSPRQGPSTEAFFGQGTRLTVV.

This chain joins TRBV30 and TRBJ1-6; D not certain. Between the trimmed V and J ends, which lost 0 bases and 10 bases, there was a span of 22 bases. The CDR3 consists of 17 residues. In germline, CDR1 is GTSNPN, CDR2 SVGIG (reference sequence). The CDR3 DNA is TGTGCCTGGAGTGTACGTGGCAGTTTACAACGATTGTCACCCCTCCACTTT. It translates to CAWSVRGSLQRLSPLHF.

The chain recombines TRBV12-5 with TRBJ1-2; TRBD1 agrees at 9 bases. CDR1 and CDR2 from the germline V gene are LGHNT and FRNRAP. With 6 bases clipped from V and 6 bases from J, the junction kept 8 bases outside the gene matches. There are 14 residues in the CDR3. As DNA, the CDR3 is TGTGCTAGTGGCCCCGGGACAGGGTATAATGGCTACACCTTC. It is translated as CASGPGTGYNGYTF.

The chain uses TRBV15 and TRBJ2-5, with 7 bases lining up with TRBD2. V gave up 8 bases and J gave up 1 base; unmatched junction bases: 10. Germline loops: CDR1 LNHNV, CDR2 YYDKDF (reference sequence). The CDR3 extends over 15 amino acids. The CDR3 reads CATRKRGGAQETQYF. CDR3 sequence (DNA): TGTGCCACCCGCAAACGCGGGGGAGCCCAAGAGACCCAGTACTTC.

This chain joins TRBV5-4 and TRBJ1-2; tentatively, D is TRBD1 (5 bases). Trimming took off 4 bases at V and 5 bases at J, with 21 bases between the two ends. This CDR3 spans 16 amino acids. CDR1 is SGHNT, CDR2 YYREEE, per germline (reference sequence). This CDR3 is CASSVNRDRLIYGYTF. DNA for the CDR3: TGTGCCAGCAGCGTAAATAGGGACCGTCTTATTTATGGCTACACCTTC. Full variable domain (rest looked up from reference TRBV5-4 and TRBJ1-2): ETGVTQSPTHLIKTRGQQVTLRCSSQSGHNTVSWYQQALGQGPQFIFQYYREEENGRGNFPPRFSGLQFPNYSSELNVNALELDDSALYLCASSVNRDRLIYGYTFGSGTRLTVV.

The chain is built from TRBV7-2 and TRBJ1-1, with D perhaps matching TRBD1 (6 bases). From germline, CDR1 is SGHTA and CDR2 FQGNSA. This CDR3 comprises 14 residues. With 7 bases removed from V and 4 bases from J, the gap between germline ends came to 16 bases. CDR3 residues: CASTLQGGSTEAFF. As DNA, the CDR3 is TGTGCCAGCACCCTACAGGGCGGAAGCACTGAAGCTTTCTTT.

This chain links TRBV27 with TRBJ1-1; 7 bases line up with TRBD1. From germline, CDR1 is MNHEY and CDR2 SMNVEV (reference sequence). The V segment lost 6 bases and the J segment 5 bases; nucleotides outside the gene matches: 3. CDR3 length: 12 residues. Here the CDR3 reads CASREGQTEAFF. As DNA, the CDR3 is TGTGCCAGCAGGGAGGGACAGACTGAAGCTTTCTTT.

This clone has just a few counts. The CDR3 DNA is TGTGCCAGCAGCTTGTTGTGGGGGAATGAGCAGTTCTTC. This gives the protein CASSLLWGNEQFF. The chain joins TRBV5-6 to TRBJ2-1; D is possibly TRBD1 or TRBD2 (5 bases each). Germline V gene data show CDR1 as SGHDT and CDR2 as YYEEEE. The CDR3 totals 13 residues. The V gene lost 1 base and the J gene lost 7 bases, with 9 bases spanning the gap.

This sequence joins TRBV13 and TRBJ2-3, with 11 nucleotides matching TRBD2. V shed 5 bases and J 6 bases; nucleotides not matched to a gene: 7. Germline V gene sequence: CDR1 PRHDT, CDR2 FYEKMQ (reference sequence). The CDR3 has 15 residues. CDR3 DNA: TGTGCCAGCAGCACCATGGGACTAGCGGTTGATACGCAGTATTTT. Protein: CASSTMGLAVDTQYF. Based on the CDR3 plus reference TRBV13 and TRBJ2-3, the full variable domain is AAGVIQSPRHLIKEKRETATLKCYPIPRHDTVYWYQQGPGQDPQFLISFYEKMQSDKGSIPDRFSAQQFSDYHSELNMSSLELGDSALYFCASSTMGLAVDTQYFGPGTRLTVL.

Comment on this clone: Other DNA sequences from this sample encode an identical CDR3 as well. The CDR3 sequence: CAWSVGGNQPQHF. Here the CDR3 DNA reads TGTGCCTGGAGTGTTGGGGGGAATCAGCCCCAGCATTTT. The J gene is TRBJ1-5, the V gene TRBV30, with D tentatively TRBD1 (5 bases). The length of the CDR3 is 13 residues. Germline assignment: CDR1 GTSNPN and CDR2 SVGIG (reference sequence). V was cut by 0 bases and J by 4 bases, with 7 bases left in between.

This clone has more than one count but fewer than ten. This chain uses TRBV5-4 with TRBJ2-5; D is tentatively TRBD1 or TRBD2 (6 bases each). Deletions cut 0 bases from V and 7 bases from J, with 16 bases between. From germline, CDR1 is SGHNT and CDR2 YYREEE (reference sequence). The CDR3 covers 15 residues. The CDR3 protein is CASSLDRGLHGTQYF. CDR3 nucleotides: TGTGCCAGCAGCTTGGATCGGGGGCTTCACGGGACCCAGTACTTC.

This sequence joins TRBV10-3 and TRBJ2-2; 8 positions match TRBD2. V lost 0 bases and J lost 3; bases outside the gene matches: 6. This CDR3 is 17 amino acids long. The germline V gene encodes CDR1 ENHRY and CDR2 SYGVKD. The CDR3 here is CAISESPMRGDTGELFF. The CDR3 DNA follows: TGTGCCATCAGTGAGTCACCGATGCGGGGGGACACCGGGGAGCTGTTTTTT.

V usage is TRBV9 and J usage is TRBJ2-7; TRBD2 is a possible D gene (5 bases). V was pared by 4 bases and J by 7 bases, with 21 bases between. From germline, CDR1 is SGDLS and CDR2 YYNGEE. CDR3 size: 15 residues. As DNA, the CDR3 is TGTGCCAGCAGCCCGCGGACTGGCACATTAGTAGAGCAGTACTTC. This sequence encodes CASSPRTGTLVEQYF.

The CDR3 DNA is TGTGCCATCAGTGGGCGGGACGGGAAGAGCTCCTACGAGCAGTACTTC. Translated: CAISGRDGKSSYEQYF. This chain connects TRBV10-3 to TRBJ2-7; D may be TRBD2 (6 bases). Trimming cost V 4 bases and J 0 bases, with 16 bases left between them. CDR1 is ENHRY, CDR2 SYGVKD, per germline. The CDR3 loop spans 16 amino acids.

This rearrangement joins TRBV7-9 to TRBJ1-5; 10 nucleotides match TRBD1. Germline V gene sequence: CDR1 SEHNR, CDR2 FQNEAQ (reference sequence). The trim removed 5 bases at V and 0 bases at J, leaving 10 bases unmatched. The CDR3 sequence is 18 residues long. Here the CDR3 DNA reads TGTGCCAGCAGCCAGACAGGGGGCGGAATCGGTAGCAATCAGCCCCAGCATTTT. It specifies CASSQTGGGIGSNQPQHF.

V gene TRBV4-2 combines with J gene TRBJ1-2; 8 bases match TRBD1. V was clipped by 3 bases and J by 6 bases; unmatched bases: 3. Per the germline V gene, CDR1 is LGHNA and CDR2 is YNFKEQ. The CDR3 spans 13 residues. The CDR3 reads CASSHTTGDGYTF. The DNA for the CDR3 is TGTGCCAGCAGCCATACGACAGGGGATGGCTACACCTTC.

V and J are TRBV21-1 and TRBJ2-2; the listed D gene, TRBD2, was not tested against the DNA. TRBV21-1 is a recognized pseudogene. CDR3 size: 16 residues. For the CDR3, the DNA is TGTGCCAGCAGCAAGGAACGGGAGCAGAACACCGGGGAGCTGTTTTTT. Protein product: CASSKEREQNTGELFF.

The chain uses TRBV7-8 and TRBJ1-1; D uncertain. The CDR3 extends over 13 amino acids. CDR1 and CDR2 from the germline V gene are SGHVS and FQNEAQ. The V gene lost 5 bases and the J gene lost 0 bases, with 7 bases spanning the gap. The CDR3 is CASSPAMNTEAFF. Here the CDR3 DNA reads TGTGCCAGCAGCCCTGCAATGAACACTGAAGCTTTCTTT. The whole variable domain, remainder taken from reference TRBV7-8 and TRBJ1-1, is GAGVSQSPRYKVAKRGQDVALRCDPISGHVSLFWYQQALGQGPEFLTYFQNEAQLDKSGLPSDRFFAERPEGSVSTLKIQRTQQEDSAVYLCASSPAMNTEAFFGQGTRLTVV.

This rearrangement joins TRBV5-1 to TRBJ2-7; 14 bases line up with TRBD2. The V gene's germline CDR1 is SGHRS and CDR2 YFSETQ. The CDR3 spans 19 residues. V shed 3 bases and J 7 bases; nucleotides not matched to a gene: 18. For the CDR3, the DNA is TGCGCCAGCAGCTCGGGGACTAGCGGGAGTTCCCGCTATAGCAAGGAGCAGTACTTC. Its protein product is CASSSGTSGSSRYSKEQYF.

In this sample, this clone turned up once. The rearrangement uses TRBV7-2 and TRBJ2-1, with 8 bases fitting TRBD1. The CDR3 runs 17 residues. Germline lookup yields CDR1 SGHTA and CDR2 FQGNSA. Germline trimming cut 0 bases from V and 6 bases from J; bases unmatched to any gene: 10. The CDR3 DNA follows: TGTGCCAGCAGCTTAGCGCAGGGGGCACGATGGTCCAATGAGCAGTTCTTC. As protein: CASSLAQGARWSNEQFF.

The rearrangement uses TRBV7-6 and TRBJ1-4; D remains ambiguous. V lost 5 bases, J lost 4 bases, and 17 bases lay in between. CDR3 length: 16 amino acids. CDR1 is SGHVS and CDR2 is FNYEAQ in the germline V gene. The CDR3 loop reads CASSPTAGLYNEKLFF. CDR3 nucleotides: TGTGCCAGCAGCCCCACCGCCGGGCTCTATAATGAAAAACTGTTTTTT.

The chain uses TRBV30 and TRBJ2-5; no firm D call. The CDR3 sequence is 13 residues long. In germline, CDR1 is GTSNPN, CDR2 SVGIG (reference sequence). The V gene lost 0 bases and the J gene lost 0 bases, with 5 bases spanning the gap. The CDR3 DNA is TGTGCCTGGAGTGTAACCGACCAAGAGACCCAGTACTTC. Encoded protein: CAWSVTDQETQYF.